Reported below is one T cell receptor beta chain. The CDR3 runs to 16 residues. V was cut by 8 bases and J by 1 base, with 19 bases left in between. TCR beta CDR3 sequences were amplified from RNA transcripts. When the TCR CDR3 underwent first-round RT-PCR, the HTBI primer set was used. Using its own MiXCR run on the multiplex PCR reads, TCRdb lists one record per CDR3 protein. The sample carries about 420,000 distinct CDR3 sequences, roughly an eighth recorded once. The data derive from a study of T cells in Graves' hyperthyroidism and ophthalmopathy. The specimen was blood. The chain is built from TRBV12-3 or TRBV12-4 and TRBJ2-3, with a tentative D call TRBD1 (6 bases). The source is a woman aged 18-29 years with Graves' hyperthyroidism. This CDR3 is CASVPGVEGGTDTQYF. DNA for the CDR3: TGTGCCAGCGTCCCTGGAGTAGAGGGGGGCACAGATACGCAGTATTTT.